This T cell receptor (beta chain) stems from a study of low-dose radiotherapy and immunotherapy resistance in tumors. Study-level background: The authors gave intravenous cyclophosphamide 200 mg/m2 every two weeks, one day before radiation and immunotherapy.

This clonotype has ten or more counts. As to time point: after trial treatment. Documented treatment: LDRT plus nivolumab, ipilimumab, low-dose cyclophosphamide and aspirin (RACIN trial). Donors were treated with nivolumab, ipilimumab, aspirin, and low-dose cyclophosphamide and radiotherapy. Both TCRalpha and TCRbeta chains were reverse transcribed with V-gene-specific primers. Over roughly 20 PCR cycles, TCRs were amplified from a constant-region primer and V-primer adapter. TCRdb called the reads again in MiXCR, with one record for every CDR3 protein. The data show about 44,000 distinct CDR3 sequences, around a quarter seen once. This material consisted of PBMCs, taken after low-dose radiotherapy plus immunotherapy. The TCR was taken from a male donor with prostate cancer.

The CDR3 here is CASSLWENTGELFF. The CDR3 nucleotides are TGTGCCAGCAGCCTGTGGGAGAACACCGGGGAGCTGTTTTTT. The chain has TRBV3-1 and TRBJ2-2, with unresolved D. Trimming stripped 4 bases from V and 1 base from J, with 7 bases between. There are 14 residues in the CDR3. Per germline, CDR1 LGHDT and CDR2 YNNKEL (reference sequence). Variable domain in full (rest from reference TRBV3-1 and TRBJ2-2): DTAVSQTPKYLVTQMGNDKSIKCEQNLGHDTMYWYKQDSKKFLKIMFSYNNKELIINETVPNRFSPKSPDKAHLNLHINSLELGDSAVYFCASSLWENTGELFFGEGSRLTVL.